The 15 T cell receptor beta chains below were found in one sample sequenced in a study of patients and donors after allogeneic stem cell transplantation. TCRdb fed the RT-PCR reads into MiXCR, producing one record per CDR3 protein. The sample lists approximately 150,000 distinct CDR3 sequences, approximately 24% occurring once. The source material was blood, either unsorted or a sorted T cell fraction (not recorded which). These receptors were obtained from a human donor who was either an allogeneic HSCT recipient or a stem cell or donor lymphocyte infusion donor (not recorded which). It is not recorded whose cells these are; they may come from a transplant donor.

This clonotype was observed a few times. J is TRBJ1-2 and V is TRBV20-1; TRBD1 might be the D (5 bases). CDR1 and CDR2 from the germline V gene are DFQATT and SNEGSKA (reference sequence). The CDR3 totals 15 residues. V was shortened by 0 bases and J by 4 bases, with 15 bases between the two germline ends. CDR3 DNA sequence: TGCAGTGCTAGAGACCCCCCTGACAGAGTCTATGGCTACACCTTC. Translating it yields CSARDPPDRVYGYTF.

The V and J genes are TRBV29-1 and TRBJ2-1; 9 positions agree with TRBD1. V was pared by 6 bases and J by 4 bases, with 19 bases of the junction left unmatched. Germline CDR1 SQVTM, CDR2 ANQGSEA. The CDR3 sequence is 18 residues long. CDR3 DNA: TGCAGCGTCGTCCCGGGACAGGGTCGAGGGGCGGTATACAATGAGCAGTTCTTC. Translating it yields CSVVPGQGRGAVYNEQFF.

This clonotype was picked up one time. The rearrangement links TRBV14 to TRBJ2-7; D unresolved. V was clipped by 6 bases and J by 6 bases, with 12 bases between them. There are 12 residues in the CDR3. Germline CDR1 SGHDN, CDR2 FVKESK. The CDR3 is CASSRDPGEQYF. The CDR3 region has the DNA TGTGCCAGCAGTCGAGACCCGGGCGAGCAGTACTTC.

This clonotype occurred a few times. The CDR3 coding sequence is TGTGCCAGCAGCCTCCTACTAGCAGATACGCAGTATTTT. Translated: CASSLLLADTQYF. The V gene is TRBV3-1, the J gene TRBJ2-3; D perhaps matches TRBD2 (5 bases). With 4 bases removed from V and 4 bases from J, the gap between germline ends came to 9 bases. This CDR3 is 13 amino acids long. The V gene's germline CDR1 is LGHDT and CDR2 YNNKEL (reference sequence).

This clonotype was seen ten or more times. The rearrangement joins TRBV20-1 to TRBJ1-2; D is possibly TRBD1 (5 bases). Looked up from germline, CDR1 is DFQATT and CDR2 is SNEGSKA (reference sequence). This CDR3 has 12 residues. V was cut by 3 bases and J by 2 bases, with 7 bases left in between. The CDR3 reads CSARTENYGYTF. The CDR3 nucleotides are TGCAGTGCTAGGACAGAAAACTATGGCTACACCTTC.

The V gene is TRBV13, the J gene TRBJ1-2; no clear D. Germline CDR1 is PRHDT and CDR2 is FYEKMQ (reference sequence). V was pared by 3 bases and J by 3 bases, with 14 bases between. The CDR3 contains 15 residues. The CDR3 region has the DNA TGTGCCAGCAGCTTCGGCGACCGACCTCACTATGGCTACACCTTC. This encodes CASSFGDRPHYGYTF.

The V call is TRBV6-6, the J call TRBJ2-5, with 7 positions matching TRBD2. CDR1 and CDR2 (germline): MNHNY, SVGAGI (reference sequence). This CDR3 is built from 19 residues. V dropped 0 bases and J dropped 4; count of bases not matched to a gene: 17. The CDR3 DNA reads TGTGCCAGCAGTTACTCGACGGTGGTGCTAGCGGACGTTCGAGAGACCCAGTACTTC. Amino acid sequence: CASSYSTVVLADVRETQYF.

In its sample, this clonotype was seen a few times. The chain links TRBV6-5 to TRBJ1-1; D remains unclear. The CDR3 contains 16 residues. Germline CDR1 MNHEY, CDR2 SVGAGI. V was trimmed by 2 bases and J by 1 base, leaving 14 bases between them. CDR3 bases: TGTGCCAGCAGTTACCGCCCTACTATTGGGAACACTGAAGCTTTCTTT. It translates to CASSYRPTIGNTEAFF.

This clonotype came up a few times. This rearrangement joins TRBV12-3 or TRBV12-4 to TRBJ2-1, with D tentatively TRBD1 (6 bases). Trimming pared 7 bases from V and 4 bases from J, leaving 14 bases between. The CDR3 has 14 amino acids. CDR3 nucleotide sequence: TGTGCCAGCACCTTACAGGGATTTTACAATGAGCAGTTCTTC. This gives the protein CASTLQGFYNEQFF.

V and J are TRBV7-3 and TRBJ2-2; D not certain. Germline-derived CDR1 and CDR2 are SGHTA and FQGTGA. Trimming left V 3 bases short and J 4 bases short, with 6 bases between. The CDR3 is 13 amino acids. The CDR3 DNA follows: TGTGCCAGCAGCTTCGATTCCACCGGGGAGCTGTTTTTT. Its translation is CASSFDSTGELFF.

Here the CDR3 reads CSGGTERTNYGYTF. The CDR3 nucleotides read TGCAGCGGCGGGACAGAAAGGACTAACTATGGCTACACCTTC. The gene calls are TRBV29-1 and TRBJ1-2; 7 positions agree with TRBD1. Trimming took 7 bases from V and 0 from J; bases not matched to a gene: 8. This CDR3 has 14 amino acids. Germline loops: CDR1 SQVTM, CDR2 ANQGSEA.

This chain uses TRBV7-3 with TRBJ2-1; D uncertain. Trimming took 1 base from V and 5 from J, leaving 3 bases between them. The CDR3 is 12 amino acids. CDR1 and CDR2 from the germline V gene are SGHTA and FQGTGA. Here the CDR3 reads CASSLSDNEQFF. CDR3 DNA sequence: TGTGCCAGCAGCTTAAGCGACAATGAGCAGTTCTTC.

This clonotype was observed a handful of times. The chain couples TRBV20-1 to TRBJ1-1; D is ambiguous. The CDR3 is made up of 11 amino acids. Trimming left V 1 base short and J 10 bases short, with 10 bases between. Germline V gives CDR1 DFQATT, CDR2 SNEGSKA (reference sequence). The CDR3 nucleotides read TGCAGTGCTAGAGGGGGTAGCGGAGCTTTCTTT. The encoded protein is CSARGGSGAFF.

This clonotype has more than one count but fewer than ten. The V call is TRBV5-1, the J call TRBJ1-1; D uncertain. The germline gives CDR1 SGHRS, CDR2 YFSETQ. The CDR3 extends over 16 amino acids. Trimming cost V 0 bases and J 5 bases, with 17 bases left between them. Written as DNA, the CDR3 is TGCGCCAGCAGCTTGGCCAGGAGCATGGGGTCAACTGAAGCTTTCTTT. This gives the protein CASSLARSMGSTEAFF.

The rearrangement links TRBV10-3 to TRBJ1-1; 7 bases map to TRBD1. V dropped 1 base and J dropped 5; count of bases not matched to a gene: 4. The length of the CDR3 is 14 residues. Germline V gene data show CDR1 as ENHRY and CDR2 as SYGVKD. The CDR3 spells CAISEWTGGTEAFF. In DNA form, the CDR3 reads TGTGCCATCAGTGAGTGGACAGGTGGGACTGAAGCTTTCTTT.